This T cell receptor (beta chain) is from a study of a mutant IDH1 vaccine in newly diagnosed glioma. Study-wide context: Patients began vaccination 4-6 weeks after radiotherapy alone, or with temozolomide cycles. Earlier care involved radiotherapy, temozolomide, or both, and the majority received both. Treated patients were approximately 62% male, roughly 40% female, mean age 40.4 years.

Specified time point: week 5, during vaccination. The investigators gave 300 ug of mutant IDH1 20-mer peptide in each vaccine dose, together with topical imiquimod. Findings and caveats of the study: Variations in leading peripheral T cell clonotypes appeared to have no connection with pseudoprogression.

The CDR3 has 17 amino acids. Losses at the gene ends were 3 bases for V and 2 bases for J; bases not matched to a gene: 4. Germline CDR1 is KGHSH and CDR2 is LQKENI. Details on this clone: What it recognizes is unknown.

The protocol was immunoSEQ multiplex PCR, while the TCRdb copy is restricted to in-frame clones and leaves out a portion. Of fewer than 100,000 clones in the sample, more than 85% were seen once. The specimen was PBMCs, collected from a glioma patient whose treatment included an IDH1 peptide vaccine. V gene TRBV18 combines with J gene TRBJ2-1; 13 bases line up with TRBD2. This receptor was identified in a woman aged 45-65 years with glioma. The DNA of the CDR3 is TGTGCCAGCTCACCCCGGACTAGCGGGAGTGCCTACAATGAGCAGTTCTTC. Amino acid sequence: CASSPRTSGSAYNEQFF. The full variable domain, its missing parts supplied by reference TRBV18 and TRBJ2-1, is NAGVMQNPRHLVRRRGQEARLRCSPMKGHSHVYWYRQLPEEGLKFMVYLQKENIIDESGMPKERFSAEFPKEGPSILRIQQVVRGDSAAYFCASSPRTSGSAYNEQFFGPGTRLTVL.